A single T cell receptor beta chain is shown here with its context. Its target is not known. The data derive from a study of cytomegalovirus exposure and HLA in healthy donors. Study-level results: TCR beta V segments were, for the most part, productive about 87% or about 30% of the time in an earlier analysis.

This CDR3 contains 13 residues. The germline gives CDR1 GTSNPN, CDR2 SVGIG (reference sequence). The V gene end was trimmed by 5 bases and the J gene end by 6 bases; junction bases not matched to a gene: 9. With 60 Vbeta and 13 Jbeta primers, the PCR was carried out. Assay: immunoSEQ multiplex PCR; the TCRdb copy retains only in-frame clones and omits some. The sample consists of 75,000 or so clones, about 74% of them appearing once. This sequence was found in a woman in her thirties in good health and CMV-seropositive. Material: PBMCs. V usage is TRBV30 and J usage is TRBJ2-7, with TRBD1 matching 8 bases. The CDR3 here is CAWGDRGSLEQYF. Written as DNA, the CDR3 is TGTGCCTGGGGCGACAGGGGTTCTCTCGAGCAGTACTTC.